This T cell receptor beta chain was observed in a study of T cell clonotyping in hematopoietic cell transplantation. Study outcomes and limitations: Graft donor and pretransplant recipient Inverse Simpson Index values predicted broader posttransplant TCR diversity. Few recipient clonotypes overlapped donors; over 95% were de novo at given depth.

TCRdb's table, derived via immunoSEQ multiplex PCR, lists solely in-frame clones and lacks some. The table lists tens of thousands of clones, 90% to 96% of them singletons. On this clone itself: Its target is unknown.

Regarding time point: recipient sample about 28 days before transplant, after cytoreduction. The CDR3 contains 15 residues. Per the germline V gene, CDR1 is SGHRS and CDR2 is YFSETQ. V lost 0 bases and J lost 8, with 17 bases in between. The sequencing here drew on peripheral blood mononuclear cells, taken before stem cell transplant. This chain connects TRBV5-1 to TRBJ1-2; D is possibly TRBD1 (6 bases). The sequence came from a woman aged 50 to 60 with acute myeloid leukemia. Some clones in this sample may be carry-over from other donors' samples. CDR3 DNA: TGCGCCAGCAGCTTGGACGGCAGGGGCATCAGCGGCTACACCTTC. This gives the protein CASSLDGRGISGYTF.